This T cell receptor beta chain comes out of a study of cytomegalovirus exposure and HLA in healthy donors. The V segment lost 0 bases and the J segment 2 bases; nucleotides outside the gene matches: 2. Germline V gives CDR1 SGHRS, CDR2 YFSETQ. This CDR3 contains 15 residues. In the PCR, 60 Vbeta and 13 Jbeta primers were used. Produced via immunoSEQ multiplex PCR; TCRdb's table is partial and in-frame only. The profile shows fewer than 150,000 clones, around 77% of them singletons. This receptor was obtained from a man aged 50-60 years in good health and CMV-seronegative. Sequenced material: PBMCs. J is TRBJ2-7 and V is TRBV5-1, with 10 nucleotides matching TRBD2. CDR3 coding DNA: TGCGCCAGCAGCTTGGAGACTAGCGGGCCCTACGAGCAGTACTTC. This gives the protein CASSLETSGPYEQYF.